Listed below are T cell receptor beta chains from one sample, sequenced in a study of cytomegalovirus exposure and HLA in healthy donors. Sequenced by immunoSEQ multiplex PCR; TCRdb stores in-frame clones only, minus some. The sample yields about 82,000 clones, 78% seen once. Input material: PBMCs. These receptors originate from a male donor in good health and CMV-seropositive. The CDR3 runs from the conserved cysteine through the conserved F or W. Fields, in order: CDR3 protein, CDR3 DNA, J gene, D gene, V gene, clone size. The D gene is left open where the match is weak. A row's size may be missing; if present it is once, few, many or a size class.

CASSPSLASYNEQFF TGTGCCAGCTCACCAAGTCTAGCGAGTTACAATGAGCAGTTCTTC TRBJ2-1 NA TRBV18 NA
CAILREGDTQYF TGTGCCATCCTCAGGGAGGGGGATACGCAGTATTTT TRBJ2-3 TRBD2 TRBV10-3 NA
CASSLAPRAEWYQETQYF TGTGCCAGCAGTTTGGCCCCCCGAGCGGAGTGGTACCAAGAGACCCAGTACTTC TRBJ2-5 NA TRBV28 few
CASSRFETQYF TGTGCCAGCAGCCGTTTCGAGACCCAGTACTTC TRBJ2-5 NA TRBV11-1 NA
CATIPSGVGYTF TGTGCCACTATACCCTCGGGGGTTGGCTACACCTTC TRBJ1-2 NA TRBV6-1 once
CASTRQGVFPDTQYF TGTGCCAGCACACGACAGGGGGTTTTTCCAGATACGCAGTATTTT TRBJ2-3 TRBD1 TRBV7-2 NA
CASTLGGEGEQFF TGTGCCAGCACACTGGGGGGTGAGGGTGAGCAGTTCTTC TRBJ2-1 NA TRBV7-2 few
CASSVLAGGMDEQFF TGTGCCAGCAGCGTCTTAGCGGGGGGGATGGATGAGCAGTTCTTC TRBJ2-1 TRBD2 TRBV9 NA
CSSSLGWARVDQPQHF TGTTCCAGCAGCTTAGGATGGGCCAGGGTGGATCAGCCCCAGCATTTT TRBJ1-5 NA TRBV7-9 NA
CASSLRGVSGWSDEQYF TGTGCCAGCAGTTTACGGGGGGTTAGCGGGTGGAGCGACGAGCAGTACTTC TRBJ2-7 TRBD2 TRBV27 NA
CASSYSGRQETQYF TGTGCCAGCAGTTACTCGGGCCGGCAAGAGACCCAGTACTTC TRBJ2-5 NA TRBV6-5 NA
CASSTGQAERKLFF TGTGCCAGCAGTACCGGACAGGCGGAACGAAAACTGTTTTTT TRBJ1-4 TRBD1 TRBV28 NA
CASSQQGDPSTDTQYF TGCGCCAGCAGCCAACAGGGGGACCCTAGCACAGATACGCAGTATTTT TRBJ2-3 TRBD1 TRBV4-1 NA
CASSPGEAGRYEQYF TGTGCCAGCAGTCCGGGGGAAGCGGGACGGTACGAGCAGTACTTC TRBJ2-7 TRBD2 TRBV28 once
CASSLDSTEAFF TGTGCCAGCAGCTTGGACTCCACTGAAGCTTTCTTT TRBJ1-1 NA TRBV5-4 NA
CASSSLTGSQETQYF TGTGCCAGCAGTTCTTTGACAGGGTCACAAGAGACCCAGTACTTC TRBJ2-5 TRBD1 TRBV6-1 NA
CASSESGYSYEQYF TGTGCCAGCAGTGAATCAGGGTACTCCTACGAGCAGTACTTC TRBJ2-7 NA TRBV6-1 once
CASSQDGGYQPQHF TGCGCCAGCAGCCAAGATGGAGGTTATCAGCCCCAGCATTTT TRBJ1-5 NA TRBV4-1 few
CASSEMIGVSGNTIYF TGTGCCAGCAGTGAAATGATAGGGGTCTCTGGAAACACCATATATTTT TRBJ1-3 NA TRBV6-1 NA
CASSPPVQGSNYGYTF TGTGCCAGCTCACCACCGGTGCAGGGGTCCAACTATGGCTACACCTTC TRBJ1-2 NA TRBV18 NA
CASSLGGGSYEQYF TGTGCCAGCAGCTTAGGCGGGGGGTCCTACGAGCAGTACTTC TRBJ2-7 TRBD2 TRBV7-8 NA
CASTLGQGATQYF TGTGCCAGTACCCTCGGACAGGGGGCGACCCAGTACTTC TRBJ2-5 TRBD1 TRBV28 NA
CASSLGQGVYNSPLHF TGTGCCAGCAGCTTAGGACAGGGCGTCTATAATTCACCCCTCCACTTT TRBJ1-6 TRBD1 TRBV7-8 NA
CASSYVRVDGYTF TGTGCCAGCAGTTACGTACGGGTGGATGGCTACACCTTC TRBJ1-2 NA TRBV6-6 few
CSVSSGNGDWTDTQYF TGCAGCGTTTCTAGCGGGAACGGAGATTGGACAGATACGCAGTATTTT TRBJ2-3 TRBD2 TRBV29-1 NA
CASSAPVRGGTDTQYF TGTGCCAGCAGTGCACCAGTTCGCGGCGGCACAGATACGCAGTATTTT TRBJ2-3 NA TRBV6-1 NA
CASSVRDTYEQYF TGCGCCAGCAGCGTACGGGACACCTACGAGCAGTACTTC TRBJ2-7 NA TRBV10-2 NA
CASSPRRNNEKLFF TGTGCCAGCTCACCACGGCGGAATAATGAAAAACTGTTTTTT TRBJ1-4 NA TRBV18 NA
CASSYGSEWVLEQYF TGTGCCAGCAGTTACGGGTCGGAGTGGGTTCTCGAGCAGTACTTC TRBJ2-7 NA TRBV6-5 once
CAISPATGTGNTIYF TGTGCCATCAGCCCGGCGACAGGGACGGGAAACACCATATATTTT TRBJ1-3 TRBD1 TRBV10-3 NA
CASSLGHRERETQYF TGTGCCAGCAGCTTAGGGCACAGGGAACGGGAGACCCAGTACTTC TRBJ2-5 NA TRBV7-9 once
CASSYTGFSEAFF TGTGCCAGCAGTTACACAGGGTTTAGTGAAGCTTTCTTT TRBJ1-1 NA TRBV6-6 few
CASSETIRNYGYTF TGTGCCAGCAGTGAAACGATCAGAAACTATGGCTACACCTTC TRBJ1-2 NA TRBV2 NA
CASSRTSSATNEKLFF TGTGCCAGCAGCCGGACTTCGTCTGCAACTAATGAAAAACTGTTTTTT TRBJ1-4 NA TRBV11-2 NA
CASSGRTSGGAYEQYF TGCGCCAGCAGCGGAAGGACTAGCGGGGGGGCCTACGAGCAGTACTTC TRBJ2-7 TRBD2 TRBV5-1 NA
CASSDTSGGDTDTQYF TGTGCCAGCAGTGACACTAGCGGGGGAGACACAGATACGCAGTATTTT TRBJ2-3 TRBD2 TRBV6-4 few
CASSVGAGATDTQYF TGTGCCAGCAGCGTAGGGGCGGGAGCCACAGATACGCAGTATTTT TRBJ2-3 TRBD2 TRBV9 NA
CASSLAWDSSWPQHF TGTGCCAGCAGCTTAGCCTGGGACAGTTCATGGCCCCAGCATTTT TRBJ1-5 TRBD1 TRBV7-6 NA
CASSPQGARTEAFF TGTGCCAGCTCACCCCAGGGGGCGCGCACTGAAGCTTTCTTT TRBJ1-1 TRBD1 TRBV18 NA